These 29 T cell receptor beta chains originate from one sample sequenced in a study of blood T cells in healthy people across ages. Next came a second PCR, run for about 6 to 12 cycles, which used a sample-barcoded 5' primer along with a J-beta primer mix. In TCRdb, the 5' RACE reads were re-called with MiXCR into one record per CDR3 protein. Here the sample spans just under 750,000 distinct CDR3 sequences, 22% being singletons. The specimen was blood. Receptors were obtained from a man between 65 and 85 years old in good health.

The J gene is TRBJ2-5, the V gene TRBV10-3; TRBD1 matches at 8 bases. The end of the DNA fits TRBJ2-1 better, so the J call may be wrong. Germline assignment: CDR1 ENHRY and CDR2 SYGVKD. The CDR3 length is 14 residues. The CDR3 DNA is TGTGCCATCAGTGAGGGACAGGGTCGCAATGAGCAGTTCTTC. Translation gives CAISEGQGRNEQFF.

This clonotype was seen more than once but under ten times. The V call is TRBV5-1, the J call TRBJ1-1; D may be TRBD1 (5 bases). This CDR3 comprises 14 residues. V shed 1 base and J shed 3 bases, with 10 bases lying between them. Per germline, CDR1 SGHRS and CDR2 YFSETQ. CDR3 coding DNA: TGCGCCAGCAGCTTGCCGGTGGGGGACACTGAAGCTTTCTTT. It specifies CASSLPVGDTEAFF.

The table lists this clonotype with a few counts. This clone may be a read error of a much larger clone one base away. The rearrangement links TRBV29-1 to TRBJ2-3; D is unresolved. The V end lost 4 bases, the J end lost 0 bases, and 5 bases lay between the germline ends. Germline CDR1 SQVTM, CDR2 ANQGSEA. This CDR3 has 12 residues. The CDR3 loop is CSVVGSTDTQYF. As DNA, the CDR3 is TGCAGCGTTGTAGGCAGCACAGATACGCAGTATTTT.

This chain connects TRBV5-1 to TRBJ2-1; no clear D gene. The germline gives CDR1 SGHRS, CDR2 YFSETQ. Trimming removed 0 bases from V and 8 bases from J, with 9 bases in between. The CDR3 runs to 13 residues. DNA of the CDR3: TGCGCCAGCAGCTTGGCCGTTAGTGATGAGCAGTTCTTC. Residues: CASSLAVSDEQFF.

The rearrangement uses TRBV12-3 or TRBV12-4 and TRBJ2-3; maybe TRBD2 (6 bases). The CDR3 sequence is 15 residues long. V was cut by 5 bases and J by 4 bases, with 16 bases left in between. CDR3 DNA sequence: TGTGCCAGCAGTGCTCAGGGAGGCGCGGCAGATACGCAGTATTTT. Protein: CASSAQGGAADTQYF.

The sample holds a few counts of this clonotype. The chain links TRBV2 to TRBJ2-2; TRBD1 is a possible D gene (6 bases). The CDR3 has 13 amino acids. Trimming cost V 2 bases and J 8 bases, with 9 bases left between them. Germline V gene sequence: CDR1 SNHLY, CDR2 FYNNEI. This CDR3 is CASSEWGQGELFF. The CDR3 DNA follows: TGTGCCAGCAGTGAATGGGGGCAAGGGGAGCTGTTTTTT.

The table lists this clonotype with a few counts. The rearrangement joins TRBV5-1 to TRBJ1-1; D is unresolved. Germline CDR1 is SGHRS and CDR2 is YFSETQ. V was pared by 0 bases and J by 1 base, with 10 bases between. CDR3 length: 15 residues. The CDR3: CASSLGGNENTEAFF. Here the CDR3 DNA reads TGCGCCAGCAGCTTGGGTGGGAACGAGAACACTGAAGCTTTCTTT.

The rearrangement joins TRBV15 to TRBJ1-2; 7 bases are shared with TRBD1. This CDR3 is 14 amino acids long. Per germline, CDR1 LNHNV and CDR2 YYDKDF (reference sequence). Trimming cost V 3 bases and J 4 bases; bases outside gene matches: 5. The CDR3 sequence: CATSRTGTSYGYTF. The CDR3 DNA is TGTGCCACCAGCAGGACAGGGACCTCCTATGGCTACACCTTC.

The table lists this clonotype with many counts. The gene calls are TRBV12-3 or TRBV12-4 and TRBJ2-5, with D possibly TRBD2 on 5 matching bases. Between the trimmed V and J ends, which lost 4 bases and 11 bases, there was a span of 14 bases. The CDR3 consists of 12 residues. In DNA, the CDR3 is TGTGCCAGCAGTTCCCCGCCCGGGGAGCAGTACTTC. This translates into CASSSPPGEQYF.

This clonotype has just a few counts. One end of the junction does not line up with germline, which may come from a read error. This chain joins TRBV11-2 and TRBJ2-5; tentative D call: TRBD1 (5 bases). CDR3 length: 14 residues. The germline V gene has CDR1 SGHAT and CDR2 FQNNGV. DNA for the CDR3: TGTGCCAGCAGCCCACGGGTGGGGCGAGAGACCCAGCACTTC. Protein: CASSPRVGRETQHF.

J is TRBJ1-2 and V is TRBV14, with 8 bases identical to TRBD1. CDR1 and CDR2 from the germline V gene are SGHDN and FVKESK. The CDR3 is 15 amino acids. V shed 3 bases and J 4 bases; nucleotides not matched to a gene: 7. CDR3 nucleotide sequence: TGTGCCAGCAGCCAGACCAGGACAGGGAGCTATGGCTACACCTTC. Residues: CASSQTRTGSYGYTF.

The CDR3 is CASSFLRGLNTEAFF. DNA of the CDR3: TGTGCCAGCAGCTTCCTCAGGGGCCTGAACACTGAAGCTTTCTTT. The chain is built from TRBV5-8 and TRBJ1-1; tentatively, D is TRBD1 (6 bases). The CDR3 has 15 residues. CDR1 and CDR2 (germline): SGHTS, YDEGEE. V was clipped by 2 bases and J by 0 bases, with 11 bases between them.

This clonotype was seen more than once but under ten times. The V and J genes are TRBV12-3 or TRBV12-4 and TRBJ2-1, with a possible D match to TRBD1 (5 bases). This CDR3 region has 14 residues. The V gene lost 5 bases and the J gene lost 6 bases, with 14 bases spanning the gap. The DNA of the CDR3 is TGTGCCAGCAGTAGGCAGGGTTCTAGCAATGAGCAGTTCTTC. This gives the protein CASSRQGSSNEQFF.

This clonotype came up a few times. The rearrangement uses TRBV7-3 and TRBJ2-1; D possibly corresponds to TRBD2 (5 bases). Trimming pared 5 bases from V and 2 bases from J, leaving 13 bases between. Per germline, CDR1 SGHTA and CDR2 FQGTGA. The CDR3 runs 15 residues. The CDR3 nucleotides are TGTGCCAGCAGCACTAGGACTGTACCCTACAATGAGCAGTTCTTC. This translates into CASSTRTVPYNEQFF.

A few counts support this clonotype. The chain links TRBV2 to TRBJ2-2; 8 bases fit TRBD1. The CDR3 is made up of 14 amino acids. After removal of 6 bases from V and 7 bases from J, the junction contained 7 bases not matched to a gene. CDR1 and CDR2 (germline): SNHLY, FYNNEI. The CDR3: CASRDREIHGELFF. CDR3 nucleotides: TGTGCCAGCAGGGACAGGGAAATTCACGGGGAGCTGTTTTTT.

This clonotype turned up a few times. This may be a read error, as it is one base from a much larger clone. The rearrangement joins TRBV28 to TRBJ1-4; no clear D. This CDR3 is 13 amino acids long. The germline CDR1 and CDR2 sequences are MDHEN and SYDVKM. The V end was cut by 6 bases, the J end by 0 bases, with 5 bases between. The CDR3 region has the DNA TGTGCCAGCAGACCTGCAACTAATGAAAAACTGTTTTTT. Translation gives CASRPATNEKLFF.

In this sample, this clonotype turned up a few times. V usage is TRBV3-1 and J usage is TRBJ1-1, with D possibly being TRBD1 (6 bases). Germline V gives CDR1 LGHDT, CDR2 YNNKEL (reference sequence). Trimming pared 0 bases from V and 10 bases from J, leaving 15 bases between. The CDR3 loop spans 14 amino acids. CDR3 region: CASSQELSRRGAFF. The CDR3 nucleotides read TGTGCCAGCAGCCAAGAATTAAGCCGCAGGGGAGCTTTCTTT.

This clonotype has a handful of counts. This rearrangement joins TRBV28 to TRBJ2-3; TRBD1 or TRBD2 may be the D gene (5 bases each). Germline CDR1 MDHEN, CDR2 SYDVKM. Trimming shortened V by 5 bases and J by 6 bases, and 12 bases separated the two germline ends. The CDR3 extends over 13 amino acids. The CDR3 loop reads CASSTPGGDTQYF. CDR3 coding DNA: TGTGCCAGCAGTACCCCTGGGGGTGATACGCAGTATTTT.

The chain combines TRBV28 with TRBJ1-1; 7 bases are a match to TRBD1. With 8 bases clipped from V and 3 bases from J, the junction kept 3 bases outside the gene matches. The CDR3 covers 12 residues. Germline V gives CDR1 MDHEN, CDR2 SYDVKM. The CDR3 reads CASGQEDTEAFF. The CDR3 bases are TGTGCCAGCGGACAGGAAGACACTGAAGCTTTCTTT.

This clonotype has a handful of counts. This chain connects TRBV12-3 or TRBV12-4 to TRBJ2-2; tentatively, D is TRBD2 (5 bases). CDR3 length equals 17 residues. V lost 4 bases to trimming and J lost 7 bases, with 22 bases between them. The CDR3 loop is CASSSDLTVARGGELFF. CDR3 bases: TGTGCCAGCAGTTCTGACCTCACAGTAGCCCGGGGCGGGGAGCTGTTTTTT.

This clonotype was seen only a few times. The chain joins TRBV6-5 to TRBJ1-2, with 10 bases matching TRBD1. V shed 5 bases and J 8 bases; nucleotides not matched to a gene: 8. The CDR3 totals 14 residues. Germline V gene lookup returns CDR1 MNHEY and CDR2 SVGAGI. CDR3 sequence: CASSGRGTGVGYTF. CDR3 coding DNA: TGTGCCAGCAGTGGTAGAGGGACAGGGGTAGGCTACACCTTC.

The genes are TRBV28 and TRBJ1-3, with D possibly being TRBD1 (5 bases). The CDR3 spans 16 residues. Looked up from germline, CDR1 is MDHEN and CDR2 is SYDVKM. V lost 7 bases and J 0 bases, leaving 16 bases between the germline ends. The CDR3 DNA sequence: TGTGCCAGCACCCTACGGGGACGGCACTCTGGAAACACCATATATTTT. Protein sequence: CASTLRGRHSGNTIYF.

This clonotype was counted a few times. The genes are TRBV19 and TRBJ2-1; 10 bases map to TRBD2. The V and J ends lost 7 bases and 3 bases, in that order; junction bases with no gene match: 6. This CDR3 has 15 residues. Per the germline V gene, CDR1 is LNHDA and CDR2 is SQIVND (reference sequence). The CDR3 reads CASTEAGGHYNEQFF. Here the CDR3 DNA reads TGTGCCAGTACAGAAGCGGGAGGGCACTACAATGAGCAGTTCTTC.

This chain uses TRBV21-1 with TRBJ1-1. TRBV21-1 has pseudogene status. The CDR3 contains 15 residues. The CDR3 protein is CASSNRALGKTEAFF. DNA of the CDR3: TGTGCCAGCAGCAACCGGGCCCTGGGAAAGACTGAAGCTTTCTTT.

The chain joins TRBV20-1 to TRBJ2-5, with 10 bases matching TRBD2. The V gene end was trimmed by 3 bases and the J gene end by 0 bases; junction bases not matched to a gene: 4. Per germline, CDR1 DFQATT and CDR2 SNEGSKA (reference sequence). The CDR3 covers 15 residues. The CDR3: CSARRTSGNQETQYF. CDR3 sequence (DNA): TGCAGTGCTAGGCGGACTAGCGGAAACCAAGAGACCCAGTACTTC.

In this sample, this clonotype turned up a few times. The chain couples TRBV25-1 to TRBJ2-1, with D hard to call. Germline V lookup: CDR1 MGHDK, CDR2 SYGVNS. V lost 4 bases and J lost 7, with 11 bases in between. The CDR3 is 13 amino acids. The CDR3 region is CASSGVKTNEQFF. CDR3 coding DNA: TGTGCCAGCAGTGGTGTGAAAACAAATGAGCAGTTCTTC. Full variable domain (missing parts from reference TRBV25-1 and TRBJ2-1): EADIYQTPRYLVIGTGKKITLECSQTMGHDKMYWYQQDPGMELHLIHYSYGVNSTEKGDLSSESTVSRIRTEHFPLTLESARPSHTSQYLCASSGVKTNEQFFGPGTRLTVL.

This clonotype was detected ten times or more. The chain is built from TRBV12-3 or TRBV12-4 and TRBJ1-4; D unresolved. The CDR3 covers 12 residues. The ends were cut back, 5 bases at V and 8 bases at J, with 9 bases in the middle. The chain's CDR3 is CASSPSAEKLFF. CDR3 sequence (DNA): TGTGCCAGCAGTCCATCGGCCGAAAAACTGTTTTTT.

The chain has TRBV12-3 or TRBV12-4 and TRBJ1-1; 9 bases are shared with TRBD1. The CDR3 consists of 16 residues. J gave up 2 bases and V 6 bases, and 10 bases lay outside the gene matches. CDR3 bases: TGTGCCAGCAGGTCAGGGACAGGGCTAAAAAACACTGAAGCTTTCTTT. The encoded protein is CASRSGTGLKNTEAFF.

This clonotype has only a few counts. This chain links TRBV5-1 with TRBJ2-4, with 11 bases fitting TRBD1. The V and J ends lost 1 base and 5 bases, in that order; junction bases with no gene match: 5. Germline-derived CDR1 and CDR2 are SGHRS and YFSETQ. This CDR3 is 16 amino acids long. The CDR3 nucleotides read TGCGCCAGCAGCTTGTCATCGGGACAGGGGGAAAACATTCAGTACTTC. Protein: CASSLSSGQGENIQYF.